These T cell receptor beta chains were read from a single sample in a study of Siglec-9 on CD8 T cells in melanoma. Using immunoSEQ multiplex PCR, the repertoire was profiled, and TCRdb retains in-frame clones only, with some absent. The data contain 30,000 to 45,000 clones, more than 65% of them singletons. The source material was Siglec-9- CD8+ T cells sorted from blood. The source of these receptors is a human donor in good health. The CDR3 runs from the conserved cysteine through the conserved F or W. The D gene is left open where the match is weak. A row's size may be missing; if present it is once, few, many or a size class.

d_gene: TRBD2; j_gene: TRBJ2-1; v_gene: TRBV4-1; len: 14; abundance: .; CDR3nt: TGCGCCAGCAGCCATCTCGCCGGGGGGGATGAGCAGTTCTTC; CDR3aa: CASSHLAGGDEQFF
d_gene: .; j_gene: TRBJ2-1; v_gene: TRBV29-1; len: 15; abundance: .; CDR3nt: TGCAGCGCCCTTGGGCTAGCGCCACCAGGCAATGAGCAGTTCTTC; CDR3aa: CSALGLAPPGNEQFF
d_gene: .; j_gene: TRBJ2-5; v_gene: TRBV28; len: 14; abundance: .; CDR3nt: TGTGCCAGCAGTTTAATCGGGGATGGGGAGACCCAGTACTTC; CDR3aa: CASSLIGDGETQYF
d_gene: .; j_gene: TRBJ1-2; v_gene: TRBV30; len: 13; abundance: medium-sized; CDR3nt: TGTGCCTGGATGGCCGGAGCTTTGGGGGGCTACACCTTC; CDR3aa: CAWMAGALGGYTF
d_gene: .; j_gene: TRBJ2-1; v_gene: TRBV2; len: 14; abundance: once; CDR3nt: TGTGCCAGCAGTGAATGGGGAATCGGCAATGAGCAGTTCTTC; CDR3aa: CASSEWGIGNEQFF
d_gene: .; j_gene: TRBJ2-3; v_gene: TRBV2; len: 10; abundance: .; CDR3nt: TGTGCCAGCCGAGGGAATACGCAGTATTTT; CDR3aa: CASRGNTQYF
d_gene: .; j_gene: TRBJ1-1; v_gene: TRBV27; len: 15; abundance: .; CDR3nt: TGTGCCAGCAGTTTATCGTGGGGGGCGAGGTCTGAAGCTTTCTTT; CDR3aa: CASSLSWGARSEAFF
d_gene: .; j_gene: TRBJ2-3; v_gene: TRBV29-1; len: 15; abundance: .; CDR3nt: TGCAGCGTTGAAGATACGGACTTCAGCACAGATACGCAGTATTTT; CDR3aa: CSVEDTDFSTDTQYF
d_gene: TRBD1; j_gene: TRBJ1-1; v_gene: TRBV4-1; len: 15; abundance: .; CDR3nt: TGCGCCAGCAGCCAAGAACAGGGGGCGGGCACTGAAGCTTTCTTT; CDR3aa: CASSQEQGAGTEAFF
d_gene: TRBD1; j_gene: TRBJ1-2; v_gene: TRBV14; len: 15; abundance: .; CDR3nt: TGTGCCAGCAGCCCCCGGGACAGGGGCGTCTATGGCTACACCTTC; CDR3aa: CASSPRDRGVYGYTF
d_gene: .; j_gene: TRBJ1-2; v_gene: TRBV28; len: 14; abundance: .; CDR3nt: TGTGCCACACAAGATACGGCGGCCCATCATGGCTACACCTTC; CDR3aa: CATQDTAAHHGYTF
d_gene: .; j_gene: TRBJ1-1; v_gene: TRBV15; len: 12; abundance: .; CDR3nt: TGTGCCACCAGGACGGGGAACACTGAAGCTTTCTTT; CDR3aa: CATRTGNTEAFF